The clone carrying this T cell receptor beta chain has more than one count but fewer than ten. No antigen is known for it. Using a constant-region primer together with ProtoScript II reverse transcriptase, TCR beta cDNA was made from roughly 520 ng of total RNA. A slightly modified ARM-PCR protocol with three nested multiplex PCR rounds produced these TCR beta libraries. It was with TRBV1-TRBV30 forward primers and a C-beta reverse primer that the first two PCR rounds were run, at 10 cycles each. TCRdb reprocessed the multiplex PCR reads with MiXCR, giving one entry per CDR3 protein. The sample includes approximately 210,000 distinct CDR3 sequences, approximately 65% of them seen just once. Blood RNA originated from unsorted whole blood, with germline DNA additionally extracted. These data are taken from a study of tumor-infiltrating lymphocytes in primary liver carcinoma. Study outcomes and limitations: It was tumor-adjacent and tumor-blood pairs that overlapped less than tumor region pairs did.

Trimming cost V 5 bases and J 7 bases, with 11 bases left between them. The germline V gene encodes CDR1 SGHAT and CDR2 FQNNGV. The CDR3 is 13 amino acids. This TCR was sampled from a woman aged 55-75 years with primary liver carcinoma and hepatitis B virus infection. The J gene is TRBJ2-2, the V gene TRBV11-2; no definite D call. The sample was peripheral blood. CDR3 bases: TGTGCCAGCAGCCTAAGAAGGTGCGGGGAGCTGTTTTTT. Protein: CASSLRRCGELFF.